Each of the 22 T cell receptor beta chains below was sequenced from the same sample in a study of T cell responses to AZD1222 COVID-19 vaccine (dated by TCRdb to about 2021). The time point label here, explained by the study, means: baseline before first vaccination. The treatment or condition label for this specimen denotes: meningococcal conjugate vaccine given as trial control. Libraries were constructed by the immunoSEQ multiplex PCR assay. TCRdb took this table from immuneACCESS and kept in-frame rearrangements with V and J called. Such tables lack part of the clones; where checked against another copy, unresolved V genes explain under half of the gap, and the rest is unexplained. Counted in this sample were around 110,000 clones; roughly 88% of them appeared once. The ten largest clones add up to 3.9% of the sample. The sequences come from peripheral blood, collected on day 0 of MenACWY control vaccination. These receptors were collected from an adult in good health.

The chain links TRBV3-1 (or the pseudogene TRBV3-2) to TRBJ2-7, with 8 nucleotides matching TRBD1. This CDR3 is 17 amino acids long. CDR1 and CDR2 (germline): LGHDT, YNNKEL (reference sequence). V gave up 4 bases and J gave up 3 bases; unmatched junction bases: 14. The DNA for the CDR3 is TGTGCCAGCAGCCCGAGTGGACCAGGGGGCCCCCACTACGAGCAGTACTTC. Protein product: CASSPSGPGGPHYEQYF.

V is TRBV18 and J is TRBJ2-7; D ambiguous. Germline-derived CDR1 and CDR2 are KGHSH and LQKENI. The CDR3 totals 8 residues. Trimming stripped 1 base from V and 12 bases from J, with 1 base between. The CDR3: CASSPRYF. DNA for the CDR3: TGTGCCAGCTCACCACGGTACTTC.

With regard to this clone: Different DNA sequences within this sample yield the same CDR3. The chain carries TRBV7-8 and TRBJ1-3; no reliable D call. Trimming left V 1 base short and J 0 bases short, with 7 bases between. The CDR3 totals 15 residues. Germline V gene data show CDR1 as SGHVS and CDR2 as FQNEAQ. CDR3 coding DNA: TGTGCCAGCAGCTTAGTACGGTCCTCTGGAAACACCATATATTTT. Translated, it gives CASSLVRSSGNTIYF.

The CDR3 loop is CASSLRDTHDRASETQYF. CDR3 bases: TGTGCCAGCAGCCTGCGGGACACCCACGACAGGGCTTCAGAGACCCAGTACTTC. This sequence joins TRBV11-2 and TRBJ2-5; D might be TRBD1 (7 bases). CDR1 SGHAT and CDR2 FQNNGV come from the germline V gene. This CDR3 has 18 residues. The ends were cut back, 5 bases at V and 4 bases at J, with 26 bases in the middle.

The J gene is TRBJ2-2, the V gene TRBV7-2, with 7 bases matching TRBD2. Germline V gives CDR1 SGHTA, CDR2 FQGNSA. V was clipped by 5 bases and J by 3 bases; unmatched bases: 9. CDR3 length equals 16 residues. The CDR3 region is CASSPPGSGYTGELFF. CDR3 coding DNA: TGTGCCAGCAGCCCCCCGGGTAGCGGGTACACCGGGGAGCTGTTTTTT.

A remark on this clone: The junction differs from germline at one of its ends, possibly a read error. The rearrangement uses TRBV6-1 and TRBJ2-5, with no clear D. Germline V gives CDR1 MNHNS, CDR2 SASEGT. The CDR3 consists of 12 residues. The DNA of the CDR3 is TGTGCCAGCAGGGAAGGGTGGGAGACCCAGTACTTC. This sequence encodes CASREGWETQYF.

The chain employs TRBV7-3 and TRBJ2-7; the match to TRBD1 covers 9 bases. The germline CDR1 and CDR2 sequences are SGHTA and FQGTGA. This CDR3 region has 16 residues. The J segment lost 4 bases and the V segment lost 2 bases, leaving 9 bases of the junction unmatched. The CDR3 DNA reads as TGTGCCAGCAGCTTACTACCCGGGACAGGGATATACGAGCAGTACTTC. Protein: CASSLLPGTGIYEQYF.

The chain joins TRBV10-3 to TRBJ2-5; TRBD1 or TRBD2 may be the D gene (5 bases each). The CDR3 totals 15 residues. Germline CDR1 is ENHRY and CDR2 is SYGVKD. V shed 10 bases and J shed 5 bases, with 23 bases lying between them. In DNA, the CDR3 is TGTGCCACCACCTCACTCGGGGCCACGGGGGAGACCCAGTACTTC. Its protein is CATTSLGATGETQYF.

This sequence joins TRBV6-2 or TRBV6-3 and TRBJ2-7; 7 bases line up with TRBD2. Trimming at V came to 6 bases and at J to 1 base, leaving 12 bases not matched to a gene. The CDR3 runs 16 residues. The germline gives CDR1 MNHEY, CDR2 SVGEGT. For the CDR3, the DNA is TGTGCCAGCAGCCCTTCGCTTGGGACTACGTCCTACGAGCAGTACTTC. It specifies CASSPSLGTTSYEQYF.

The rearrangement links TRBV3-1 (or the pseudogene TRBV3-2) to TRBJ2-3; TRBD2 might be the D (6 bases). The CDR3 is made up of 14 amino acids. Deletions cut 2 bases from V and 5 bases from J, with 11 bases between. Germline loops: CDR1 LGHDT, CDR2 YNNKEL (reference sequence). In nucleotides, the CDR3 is TGTGCCAGCAGCCAAACTAGCCAGGGAGATACGCAGTATTTT. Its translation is CASSQTSQGDTQYF.

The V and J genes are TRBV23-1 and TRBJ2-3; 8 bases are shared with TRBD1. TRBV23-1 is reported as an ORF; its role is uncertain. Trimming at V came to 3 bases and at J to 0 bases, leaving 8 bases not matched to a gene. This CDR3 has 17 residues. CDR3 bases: TGCGCCAGCAGTCACCCCAGGACAGGGCCTAGCACAGATACGCAGTATTTT. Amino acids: CASSHPRTGPSTDTQYF.

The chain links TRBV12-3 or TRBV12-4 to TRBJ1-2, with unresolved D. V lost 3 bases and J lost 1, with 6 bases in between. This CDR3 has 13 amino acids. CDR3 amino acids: CASSFTVNYGYTF. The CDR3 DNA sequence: TGTGCCAGCAGTTTTACAGTTAACTATGGCTACACCTTC.

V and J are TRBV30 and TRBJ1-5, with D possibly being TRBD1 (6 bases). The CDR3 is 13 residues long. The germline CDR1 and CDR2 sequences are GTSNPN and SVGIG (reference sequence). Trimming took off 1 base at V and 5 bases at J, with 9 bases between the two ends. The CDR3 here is CAWSEQGDQPQHF. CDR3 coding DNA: TGTGCCTGGAGTGAACAGGGTGATCAGCCCCAGCATTTT.

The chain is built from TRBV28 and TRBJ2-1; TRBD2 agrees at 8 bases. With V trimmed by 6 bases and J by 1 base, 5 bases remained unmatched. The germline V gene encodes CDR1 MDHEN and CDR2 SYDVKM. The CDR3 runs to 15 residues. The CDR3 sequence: CASRGSGGSYNEQFF. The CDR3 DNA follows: TGTGCCAGCAGGGGTTCGGGGGGGTCCTACAATGAGCAGTTCTTC.

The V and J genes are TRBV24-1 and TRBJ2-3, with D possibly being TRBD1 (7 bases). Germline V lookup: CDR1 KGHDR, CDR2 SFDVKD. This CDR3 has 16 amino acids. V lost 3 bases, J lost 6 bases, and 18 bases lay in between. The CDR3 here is CATSDGPRRGRDTQYF. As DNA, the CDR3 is TGTGCCACCAGTGATGGGCCTCGGAGGGGGCGCGATACGCAGTATTTT.

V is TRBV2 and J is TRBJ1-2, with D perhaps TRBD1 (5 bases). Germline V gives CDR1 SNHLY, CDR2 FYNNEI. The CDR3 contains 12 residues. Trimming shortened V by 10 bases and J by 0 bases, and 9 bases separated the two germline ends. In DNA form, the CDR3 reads TGTGCCATTCAGGGAACTAACTATGGCTACACCTTC. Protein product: CAIQGTNYGYTF.

CDR3 sequence: CASSPEGETVGNTIYF. In nucleotides, the CDR3 is TGTGCCAGCAGCCCAGAAGGGGAAACGGTCGGAAACACCATATATTTT. This chain joins TRBV7-9 and TRBJ1-3, with D possibly matching TRBD1 (5 bases). From germline, CDR1 is SEHNR and CDR2 FQNEAQ (reference sequence). Trimming left V 5 bases short and J 4 bases short, with 18 bases between. The CDR3 is 16 residues long.

CDR3 nucleotides: TGTGCCAGTAAGGAGAGGGTTGCTACCGGGGACACTGAAGCTTTCTTT. It encodes CASKERVATGDTEAFF. This chain links TRBV19 with TRBJ1-1; D remains unclear. The CDR3 is made up of 16 amino acids. The V gene lost 7 bases and the J gene lost 3 bases, with 21 bases spanning the gap. CDR1 LNHDA and CDR2 SQIVND come from the germline V gene (reference sequence).

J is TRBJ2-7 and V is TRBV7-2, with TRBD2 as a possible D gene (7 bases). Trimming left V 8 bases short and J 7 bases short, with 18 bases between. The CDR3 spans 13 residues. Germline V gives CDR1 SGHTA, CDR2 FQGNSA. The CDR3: CASGGGWWVEQYF. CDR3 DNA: TGTGCCAGCGGGGGGGGCTGGTGGGTTGAGCAGTACTTC.

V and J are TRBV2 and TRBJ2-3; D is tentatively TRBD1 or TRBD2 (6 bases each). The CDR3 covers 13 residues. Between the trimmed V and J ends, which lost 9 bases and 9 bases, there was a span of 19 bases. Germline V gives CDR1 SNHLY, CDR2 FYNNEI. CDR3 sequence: CASHPGGGRTQYF. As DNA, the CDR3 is TGTGCCAGTCACCCCGGGGGCGGACGAACGCAGTATTTT.

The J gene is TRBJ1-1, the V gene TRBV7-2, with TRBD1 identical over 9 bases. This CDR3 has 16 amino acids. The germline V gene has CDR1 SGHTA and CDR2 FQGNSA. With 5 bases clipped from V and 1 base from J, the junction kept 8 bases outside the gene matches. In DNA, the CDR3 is TGTGCCAGCAGCCCGGGACAGGGATTAGGGAACACTGAAGCTTTCTTT. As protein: CASSPGQGLGNTEAFF. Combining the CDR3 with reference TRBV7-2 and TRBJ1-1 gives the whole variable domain GAGVSQSPSNKVTEKGKDVELRCDPISGHTALYWYRQSLGQGLEFLIYFQGNSAPDKSGLPSDRFSAERTGGSVSTLTIQRTQQEDSAVYLCASSPGQGLGNTEAFFGQGTRLTVV.

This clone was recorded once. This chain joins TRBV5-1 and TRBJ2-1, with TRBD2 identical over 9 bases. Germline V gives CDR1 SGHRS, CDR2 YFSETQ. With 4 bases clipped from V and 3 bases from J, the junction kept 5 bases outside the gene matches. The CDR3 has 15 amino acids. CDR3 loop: CASSLLAGRYNEQFF. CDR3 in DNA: TGCGCCAGCAGCCTTCTAGCGGGGCGCTACAATGAGCAGTTCTTC.